The 5 T cell receptor beta chains listed next were all sequenced from one sample in a study of CD8+ T cells in alopecia areata. cDNA prepared by RNA extraction and subsequent reverse transcription served as the template for sequencing. The assay was immunoSEQ multiplex PCR, and TCRdb's table has in-frame clones only and misses some. In the table there are 200,000 to 250,000 clones, more than 45% of which are singletons. The sample consisted of CD4+ T cells sorted from blood, taken at week 0. The receptors were sampled from a human donor with alopecia areata.

The V gene is TRBV7-8, the J gene TRBJ2-7; no clear D. Looked up from germline, CDR1 is SGHVS and CDR2 is FQNEAQ. The CDR3 runs to 10 residues. Between the trimmed V and J ends, which lost 8 bases and 4 bases, there was a span of 6 bases. The CDR3 region has the DNA TGTGCCAGCGGAGATTACGAGCAGTACTTC. Protein sequence: CASGDYEQYF.

The chain couples TRBV6-5 to TRBJ2-7, with a weak D call TRBD2 (6 bases). CDR1 and CDR2 from the germline V gene are MNHEY and SVGAGI. This CDR3 contains 14 residues. V was pared by 6 bases and J by 3 bases, with 15 bases between. The CDR3 sequence: CASRRDWDHYEQYF. CDR3 in DNA: TGTGCCAGCAGGAGGGACTGGGATCACTACGAGCAGTACTTC.

V and J are TRBV6-1 and TRBJ2-3; D is undetermined. Between the trimmed V and J ends, which lost 2 bases and 4 bases, there was a span of 7 bases. Germline V lookup: CDR1 MNHNS, CDR2 SASEGT. There are 13 residues in the CDR3. CDR3 sequence (DNA): TGTGCCAGCAGTGAATGGCCAGCAGATACGCAGTATTTT. This translates into CASSEWPADTQYF.

The V gene is TRBV5-1, the J gene TRBJ1-6; D remains unclear. The V gene lost 0 bases and the J gene lost 2 bases, with 9 bases spanning the gap. Germline V gene lookup returns CDR1 SGHRS and CDR2 YFSETQ. This CDR3 is built from 16 residues. The CDR3 DNA follows: TGCGCCAGCAGCTTGGCCGGGGAAACCTATAATTCACCCCTCCACTTT. It is translated as CASSLAGETYNSPLHF.

The sample holds a few counts of this clone. This chain uses TRBV4-1 with TRBJ2-1; TRBD2 agrees at 11 bases. The CDR3 loop spans 16 amino acids. Trimming removed 2 bases from V and 5 bases from J; junction bases left unmatched: 5. CDR1 is MGHRA, CDR2 YSYEKL, per germline. The CDR3 nucleotides are TGCGCCAGCAGCCAACCTACTAGCGGGAGCCACAATGAGCAGTTCTTC. Residues: CASSQPTSGSHNEQFF.